These 15 T cell receptor beta chains came from one sample sequenced in a study of patients and donors after allogeneic stem cell transplantation. Via MiXCR, TCRdb re-called the RT-PCR reads, giving one row per CDR3 protein. This table holds around 200,000 distinct CDR3 sequences, roughly two fifths found once. Specimen: blood, either unsorted or a sorted T cell fraction (not recorded which). These receptors were obtained from a human donor who was either an allogeneic HSCT recipient or a stem cell or donor lymphocyte infusion donor (not recorded which). It is not recorded whose cells these are; they may come from a transplant donor.

In its sample, this clonotype was seen a few times. The V gene is TRBV29-1, the J gene TRBJ2-7; TRBD1 matches at 8 bases. The CDR3 spans 12 residues. Unmatched junction bases numbered 6, after V lost 7 bases and J lost 4 bases. Germline lookup yields CDR1 SQVTM and CDR2 ANQGSEA. This chain's CDR3 is CSALTGEYEQYF. In DNA form, the CDR3 reads TGCAGCGCCCTGACAGGGGAATACGAGCAGTACTTC.

CDR3: CSAKGTGNSPLHF. The CDR3 nucleotides are TGCAGTGCTAAGGGGACAGGAAATTCACCCCTCCACTTT. V and J are TRBV20-1 and TRBJ1-6; 8 bases are a match to TRBD1. J was trimmed by 7 bases and V by 4 bases; bases with no gene match: 3. The CDR3 spans 13 residues. Germline values: CDR1 DFQATT, CDR2 SNEGSKA (reference sequence).

The chain recombines TRBV12-5 with TRBJ1-5; D is perhaps TRBD1 (5 bases). CDR3 length: 17 residues. V lost 3 bases, J lost 6 bases, and 21 bases lay in between. In germline, CDR1 is LGHNT, CDR2 FRNRAP. CDR3 coding DNA: TGTGCTAGTGGTTTTACCGGCCCTACAGGAGTGGCTCAGCCCCAGCATTTT. Its translation is CASGFTGPTGVAQPQHF.

The chain has TRBV6-6 and TRBJ1-3; D is uncertain. Germline lookup yields CDR1 MNHNY and CDR2 SVGAGI (reference sequence). V lost 0 bases and J lost 0, with 9 bases in between. The CDR3 length is 16 residues. The DNA for the CDR3 is TGTGCCAGCAGTTACTCGTCTAGACTCTCTGGAAACACCATATATTTT. Its translation is CASSYSSRLSGNTIYF.

V is TRBV27 and J is TRBJ1-2; D ambiguous. The germline V and J ends were trimmed by 7 bases and 8 bases, with 23 bases remaining between them. In germline, CDR1 is MNHEY, CDR2 SMNVEV (reference sequence). The CDR3 totals 15 residues. CDR3 in DNA: TGTGCCAGCAAACCTGCGTCGGGATTCCCCCGCGGCTACACCTTC. Its translation: CASKPASGFPRGYTF.

The chain is built from TRBV7-9 and TRBJ2-7; D uncertain. This CDR3 comprises 14 residues. Per the germline V gene, CDR1 is SEHNR and CDR2 is FQNEAQ (reference sequence). Trimming took 1 base from V and 3 from J, leaving 10 bases between them. CDR3 protein: CASSLGVRNYEQYF. CDR3 nucleotide sequence: TGTGCCAGCAGCTTAGGCGTCAGAAACTACGAGCAGTACTTC.

The chain employs TRBV3-1 and TRBJ2-7, with no clear D. The CDR3 loop spans 12 amino acids. Germline CDR1 is LGHDT and CDR2 is YNNKEL (reference sequence). Trimming shortened V by 1 base and J by 3 bases, and 4 bases separated the two germline ends. CDR3 coding DNA: TGTGCCAGCAGCCAAGGTTACTACGAGCAGTACTTC. Protein: CASSQGYYEQYF.

V is TRBV20-1 and J is TRBJ1-1; a possible D gene is TRBD1 (5 bases). Germline CDR1 reads DFQATT; CDR2 reads SNEGSKA (reference sequence). The CDR3 contains 13 residues. V was cut by 3 bases and J by 6 bases, with 14 bases left in between. CDR3 protein: CSASSRAGPEAFF. In nucleotides, the CDR3 is TGCAGTGCTAGTTCCAGGGCCGGGCCTGAAGCTTTCTTT.

A few counts support this clonotype. V usage is TRBV7-8 and J usage is TRBJ1-2, with D unresolved. Per the germline V gene, CDR1 is SGHVS and CDR2 is FQNEAQ. Between the trimmed V and J ends, which lost 6 bases and 1 base, there was a span of 6 bases. The length of the CDR3 is 12 residues. Here the CDR3 reads CASRSFNYGYTF. Written as DNA, the CDR3 is TGTGCCAGCAGGTCCTTTAACTATGGCTACACCTTC. Based on the CDR3 plus reference TRBV7-8 and TRBJ1-2, the full variable domain is GAGVSQSPRYKVAKRGQDVALRCDPISGHVSLFWYQQALGQGPEFLTYFQNEAQLDKSGLPSDRFFAERPEGSVSTLKIQRTQQEDSAVYLCASRSFNYGYTFGSGTRLTVV.

The chain employs TRBV6-6 and TRBJ1-2, with 8 bases that match TRBD1. The CDR3 is 13 amino acids. Germline assignment: CDR1 MNHNY and CDR2 SVGAGI (reference sequence). V lost 5 bases and J lost 4; bases outside the gene matches: 3. For the CDR3, the DNA is TGTGCCAGCAGTAACAGGGGGATCTATGGCTACACCTTC. This gives the protein CASSNRGIYGYTF.

This chain joins TRBV5-1 and TRBJ2-6; D gene ambiguous. Germline-derived CDR1 and CDR2 are SGHRS and YFSETQ. V lost 4 bases and J 0 bases, leaving 11 bases between the germline ends. CDR3 size: 16 residues. DNA of the CDR3: TGCGCCAGCAGCCTTCCAGTGTTCTCTGGGGCCAACGTCCTGACTTTC. Protein product: CASSLPVFSGANVLTF. Complete variable domain (other parts from reference TRBV5-1 and TRBJ2-6): KAGVTQTPRYLIKTRGQQVTLSCSPISGHRSVSWYQQTPGQGLQFLFEYFSETQRNKGNFPGRFSGRQFSNSRSEMNVSTLELGDSALYLCASSLPVFSGANVLTFGAGSRLTVL.

The rearrangement uses TRBV11-2 and TRBJ2-7; 8 nucleotides agree with TRBD2. Germline CDR1 reads SGHAT; CDR2 reads FQNNGV. The CDR3 is 14 amino acids. J was trimmed by 5 bases and V by 4 bases; bases with no gene match: 7. This CDR3 is CASSSSGGGNEQYF. The CDR3, as DNA: TGTGCCAGCAGCTCAAGCGGGGGCGGGAACGAGCAGTACTTC.

V and J are TRBV7-2 and TRBJ1-1; D not certain. V was pared by 5 bases and J by 11 bases, with 12 bases between. This CDR3 has 11 residues. Germline values: CDR1 SGHTA, CDR2 FQGNSA. Here the CDR3 reads CASSLREVAFF. The CDR3 DNA reads TGTGCCAGCAGCCTGAGGGAGGTCGCTTTCTTT.

The rearrangement uses TRBV12-3 or TRBV12-4 and TRBJ1-5; D possibly corresponds to TRBD1 (5 bases). V dropped 1 base and J dropped 3 bases, with 13 bases sitting between them. The length of the CDR3 is 16 residues. This CDR3 reads CASSLGQAGTNQPQHF. In nucleotides, the CDR3 is TGTGCCAGCAGTTTAGGGCAGGCGGGGACCAATCAGCCCCAGCATTTT.

The rearrangement links TRBV5-1 to TRBJ1-6; the D is unclear. The length of the CDR3 is 15 residues. Trimming cost V 0 bases and J 7 bases, with 11 bases left between them. Germline V lookup: CDR1 SGHRS, CDR2 YFSETQ. CDR3 bases: TGCGCCAGCAGCTTGGTGGCAGCCCGCAATTCACCCCTCCACTTT. It is translated as CASSLVAARNSPLHF.